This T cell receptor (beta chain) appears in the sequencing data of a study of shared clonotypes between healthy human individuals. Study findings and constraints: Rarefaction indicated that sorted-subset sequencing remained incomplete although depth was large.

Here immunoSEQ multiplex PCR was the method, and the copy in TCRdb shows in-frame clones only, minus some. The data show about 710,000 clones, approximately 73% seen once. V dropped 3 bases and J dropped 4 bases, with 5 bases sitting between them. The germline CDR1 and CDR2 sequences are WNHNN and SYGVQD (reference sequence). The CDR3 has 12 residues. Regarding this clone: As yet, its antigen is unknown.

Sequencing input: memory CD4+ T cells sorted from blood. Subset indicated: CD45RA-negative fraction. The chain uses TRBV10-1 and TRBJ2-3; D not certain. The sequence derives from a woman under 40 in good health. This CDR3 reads CASSDGADTQYF. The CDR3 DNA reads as TGCGCCAGCAGTGATGGTGCAGATACGCAGTATTTT.